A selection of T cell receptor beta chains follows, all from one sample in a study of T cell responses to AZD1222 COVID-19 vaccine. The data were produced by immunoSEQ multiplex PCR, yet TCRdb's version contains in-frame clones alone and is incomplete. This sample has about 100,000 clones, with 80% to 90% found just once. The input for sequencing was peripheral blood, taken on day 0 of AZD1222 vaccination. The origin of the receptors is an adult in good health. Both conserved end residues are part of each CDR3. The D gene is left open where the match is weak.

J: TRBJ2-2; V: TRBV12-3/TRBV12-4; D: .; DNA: TGTGCCAGCAGCCCTGGCACCGGGGAGCTGTTTTTT; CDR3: CASSPGTGELFF
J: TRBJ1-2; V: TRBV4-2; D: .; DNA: TGTGCCAGCAGCCAAGATTCGGCGGGCACCTATGGCTACACCTTC; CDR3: CASSQDSAGTYGYTF
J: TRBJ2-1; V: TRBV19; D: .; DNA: TGTGCCAGTGGTTCGGGCCATAGTGATGAGCAGTTCTTC; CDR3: CASGSGHSDEQFF
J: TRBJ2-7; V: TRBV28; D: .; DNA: TGTGCCAGCAGTTTAGTACTCGGCTACGAGCAGTACTTC; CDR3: CASSLVLGYEQYF
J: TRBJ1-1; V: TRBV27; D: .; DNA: TGTGCCAGCAGTTTAGGGTACAGGGACGACACTGAAGCTTTCTTT; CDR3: CASSLGYRDDTEAFF
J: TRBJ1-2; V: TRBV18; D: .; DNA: TGTGCCAGCTCACCTAGTTCGAACTATGGCTACACCTTC; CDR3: CASSPSSNYGYTF
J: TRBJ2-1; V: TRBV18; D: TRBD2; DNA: TGTGCCAGCTCACCACCGCCTAGCGGGAGCCAGTACAATGAGCAGTTCTTC; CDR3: CASSPPPSGSQYNEQFF
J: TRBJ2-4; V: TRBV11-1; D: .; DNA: TGTGCCAGCAGCTTATCAACGGAAATAGCCAAAAACATTCAGTACTTC; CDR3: CASSLSTEIAKNIQYF
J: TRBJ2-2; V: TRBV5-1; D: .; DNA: TGCGCCAGCAGCTTCGGGACCACCGGGGAGCTGTTTTTT; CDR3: CASSFGTTGELFF
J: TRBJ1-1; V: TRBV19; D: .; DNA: TGTGCCAGTAGTGTAGGCCGTCACACTGAAGCTTTCTTT; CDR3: CASSVGRHTEAFF
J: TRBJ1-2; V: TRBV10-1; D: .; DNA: TGCGCCAGCAGTAGCCCGATTGGCCTTAACTATGGCTACACCTTC; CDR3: CASSSPIGLNYGYTF
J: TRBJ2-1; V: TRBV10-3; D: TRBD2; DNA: TGTGCCACCAAACCGGGACTAGCGGGGGTCAGGAATGAGCAGTTCTTC; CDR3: CATKPGLAGVRNEQFF